These 25 T cell receptor beta chains were all obtained from the same sample, sequenced in a study of blood T cell repertoires in COVID-19. The method was immunoSEQ multiplex PCR; TCRdb's version includes in-frame clones alone and lacks a portion of them. The sample consists of over 95,000 clones, 65% to 85% of them appearing once. Input material: peripheral blood. The receptors shown here come from a man aged 45-60 years with acute or convalescent COVID-19.

V and J are TRBV6-5 and TRBJ1-3; D is perhaps TRBD1 (6 bases). The CDR3 has 13 residues. V was cut by 5 bases and J by 4 bases, with 9 bases left in between. Germline CDR1 and CDR2: MNHEY and SVGAGI. The CDR3 spells CASSRDRGNTIYF. CDR3 DNA sequence: TGTGCCAGCAGTCGCGACAGGGGAAACACCATATATTTT.

The V call is TRBV3-1 (or the pseudogene TRBV3-2), the J call TRBJ2-1; D not certain. The germline gives CDR1 LGHDT, CDR2 YNNKEL (reference sequence). Trimming left V 0 bases short and J 9 bases short, with 15 bases between. The CDR3 is 15 residues long. CDR3 protein: CASSQEGYGNSEQFF. The CDR3 DNA is TGTGCCAGCAGCCAAGAGGGCTACGGCAACAGTGAGCAGTTCTTC.

The CDR3 DNA reads as TGTGCCAGCAGTGCCGCGAGGAACATGAACACTGAAGCTTTCTTT. Translated: CASSAARNMNTEAFF. This chain links TRBV5-4 with TRBJ1-1; no clear D. CDR1 and CDR2 (germline): SGHNT, YYREEE (reference sequence). This CDR3 contains 15 residues. Trimming pared 5 bases from V and 0 bases from J, leaving 14 bases between.

The rearrangement links TRBV19 to TRBJ2-1; D is possibly TRBD1 (6 bases). Germline assignment: CDR1 LNHDA and CDR2 SQIVND (reference sequence). V gave up 1 base and J gave up 0 bases, with 10 bases separating them. CDR3 length equals 16 residues. The CDR3 DNA follows: TGTGCCAGTAGTATAGTCTCGACAGGCTCCTACAATGAGCAGTTCTTC. Translating gives CASSIVSTGSYNEQFF. The whole variable domain, remainder taken from reference TRBV19 and TRBJ2-1, is DGGITQSPKYLFRKEGQNVTLSCEQNLNHDAMYWYRQDPGQGLRLIYYSQIVNDFQKGDIAEGYSVSREKKESFPLTVTSAQKNPTAFYLCASSIVSTGSYNEQFFGPGTRLTVL.

This chain joins TRBV7-9 and TRBJ2-4; D not resolved. The CDR3 has 18 residues. Per germline, CDR1 SEHNR and CDR2 FQNEAQ (reference sequence). Between the trimmed V and J ends, which lost 2 bases and 1 base, there was a span of 18 bases. The CDR3 DNA follows: TGTGCCAGCAGCTTAAGTACGTCCACAGACCTCGCCAAAAACATTCAGTACTTC. Protein product: CASSLSTSTDLAKNIQYF.

The chain joins TRBV5-1 to TRBJ1-1; D unclear. The CDR3 runs to 16 residues. V was shortened by 0 bases and J by 0 bases, with 12 bases between the two germline ends. The germline V gene has CDR1 SGHRS and CDR2 YFSETQ. CDR3 in DNA: TGCGCCAGCAGCTTGGGGTCAAACTTCATGAACACTGAAGCTTTCTTT. This translates into CASSLGSNFMNTEAFF.

J is TRBJ2-2 and V is TRBV7-8; D may be TRBD1 (6 bases). Per the germline V gene, CDR1 is SGHVS and CDR2 is FQNEAQ. V shed 3 bases and J shed 6 bases, with 17 bases lying between them. The CDR3 consists of 16 residues. The CDR3: CASSFQGRNSAGELFF. CDR3 coding DNA: TGTGCCAGCAGCTTCCAGGGGAGAAATTCAGCCGGGGAGCTGTTTTTT.

The rearrangement links TRBV6-5 to TRBJ1-6, with 7 bases matching TRBD1. There are 13 residues in the CDR3. Germline CDR1 is MNHEY and CDR2 is SVGAGI. V dropped 7 bases and J dropped 7; count of bases not matched to a gene: 4. In DNA form, the CDR3 reads TGTGCCAGCATGGGGACAGCAAATTCACCCCTCCACTTT. Translating gives CASMGTANSPLHF.

The chain carries TRBV13 and TRBJ1-3; 9 positions agree with TRBD1. Germline lookup yields CDR1 PRHDT and CDR2 FYEKMQ (reference sequence). V lost 4 bases and J lost 4; bases outside the gene matches: 8. The CDR3 is 16 amino acids. Here the CDR3 DNA reads TGTGCCAGCAGCTCCGCCCGGGACAGGGCAGGAAACACCATATATTTT. Amino acid sequence: CASSSARDRAGNTIYF.

This chain uses TRBV5-4 with TRBJ1-2; perhaps TRBD1 as D (5 bases). The length of the CDR3 is 16 residues. Germline lookup yields CDR1 SGHNT and CDR2 YYREEE (reference sequence). Trimming removed 3 bases from V and 1 base from J, with 16 bases in between. CDR3 in amino acids: CASSSRSDTLNYGYTF. The CDR3 nucleotides are TGTGCCAGCAGCTCGCGTTCGGACACTCTTAACTATGGCTACACCTTC.

This clone was observed a handful of times. This chain links TRBV5-1 with TRBJ1-5; D is unresolved. This CDR3 contains 13 residues. Trimming took off 0 bases at V and 7 bases at J, with 8 bases between the two ends. Germline CDR1 reads SGHRS; CDR2 reads YFSETQ. As DNA, the CDR3 is TGCGCCAGCAGCTTGGCGGGTAACCAGCCCCAGCATTTT. This encodes CASSLAGNQPQHF.

The genes are TRBV13 and TRBJ2-6; 7 bases fit TRBD1. Germline lookup yields CDR1 PRHDT and CDR2 FYEKMQ (reference sequence). Trimming removed 4 bases from V and 0 bases from J; junction bases left unmatched: 9. The CDR3 length is 18 residues. Written as DNA, the CDR3 is TGTGCCAGCAGCTCCGGGACAGACGGTCGCTCTGGGGCCAACGTCCTGACTTTC. It translates to CASSSGTDGRSGANVLTF.

The chain recombines TRBV28 with TRBJ2-3, with TRBD2 matching 8 bases. The CDR3 is made up of 17 amino acids. The germline CDR1 and CDR2 sequences are MDHEN and SYDVKM. V was clipped by 5 bases and J by 7 bases; unmatched bases: 17. The CDR3 nucleotides read TGTGCCAGCAGTCCCGTGCCTGGGACGGGGGGGAGCAATACGCAGTATTTT. Translated, it gives CASSPVPGTGGSNTQYF.

This rearrangement joins TRBV7-9 to TRBJ2-2; 11 bases are a match to TRBD1. The CDR3 is made up of 16 amino acids. Trimming at V came to 5 bases and at J to 7 bases, leaving 9 bases not matched to a gene. Germline assignment: CDR1 SEHNR and CDR2 FQNEAQ (reference sequence). DNA for the CDR3: TGTGCCAGCAGCCACTCCCCCGGGACAGGGGGCGGGGAGCTGTTTTTT. Amino acids: CASSHSPGTGGGELFF. The complete variable domain, with remaining parts taken from reference TRBV7-9 and TRBJ2-2, reads DTGVSQNPRHKITKRGQNVTFRCDPISEHNRLYWYRQTLGQGPEFLTYFQNEAQLEKSRLLSDRFSAERPKGSFSTLEIQRTEQGDSAMYLCASSHSPGTGGGELFFGEGSRLTVL.

The chain combines TRBV2 with TRBJ2-3, with TRBD2 matching over 8 bases. This CDR3 comprises 17 residues. The junction had 16 bases not matched to a gene; V was cut back by 10 bases and J by 1 base. CDR1 is SNHLY, CDR2 FYNNEI, per germline. Written as DNA, the CDR3 is TGTGCCACCCCGGGAGTAGCGGGGCGCTCGGGCACAGATACGCAGTATTTT. Translating gives CATPGVAGRSGTDTQYF. Complete variable domain (other parts from reference TRBV2 and TRBJ2-3): EPEVTQTPSHQVTQMGQEVILRCVPISNHLYFYWYRQILGQKVEFLVSFYNNEISEKSEIFDDQFSVERPDGSNFTLKIRSTKLEDSAMYFCATPGVAGRSGTDTQYFGPGTRLTVL.

The CDR3 DNA reads as TGTGCCAGCAGCCAAGCTACTCCCATGCAAGATACGCAGTATTTT. This codes for CASSQATPMQDTQYF. The chain couples TRBV3-1 (or the pseudogene TRBV3-2) to TRBJ2-3; D not certain. This CDR3 spans 15 amino acids. The V gene lost 1 base and the J gene lost 5 bases, with 13 bases spanning the gap. In germline, CDR1 is LGHDT, CDR2 YNNKEL (reference sequence).

The chain joins TRBV14 to TRBJ1-6; 11 bases are shared with TRBD1. The CDR3 contains 19 residues. CDR1 and CDR2 (germline): SGHDN, FVKESK. J was trimmed by 10 bases and V by 1 base; bases with no gene match: 15. The CDR3 DNA follows: TGTGCCAGCAGCCAAGCCGCCGGGACAGGGGGAAGGCGGCGGTCACCCCTCCACTTT. Residues: CASSQAAGTGGRRRSPLHF.

This rearrangement joins TRBV7-2 to TRBJ1-1; D may be TRBD1 (5 bases). CDR1 and CDR2 (germline): SGHTA, FQGNSA. Trimming took 4 bases from V and 2 from J, leaving 14 bases between them. This CDR3 has 15 residues. DNA for the CDR3: TGTGCCAGCAGCTCGACCCAGGGTTATAACACTGAAGCTTTCTTT. Its translation is CASSSTQGYNTEAFF. The full variable domain, with the rest looked up from reference TRBV7-2 and TRBJ1-1, is GAGVSQSPSNKVTEKGKDVELRCDPISGHTALYWYRQSLGQGLEFLIYFQGNSAPDKSGLPSDRFSAERTGGSVSTLTIQRTQQEDSAVYLCASSSTQGYNTEAFFGQGTRLTVV.

In this sample, this clone turned up once. Other DNA sequences of this sample code for an identical CDR3. This sequence joins TRBV5-1 and TRBJ2-3; TRBD2 might be the D (7 bases). The CDR3 consists of 14 residues. Per the germline V gene, CDR1 is SGHRS and CDR2 is YFSETQ. V lost 4 bases to trimming and J lost 3 bases, with 12 bases between them. DNA of the CDR3: TGCGCCAGCAGCCTCGGGGGGCCAACAGATACGCAGTATTTT. As protein: CASSLGGPTDTQYF. Full variable domain (outside the CDR3, taken from reference TRBV5-1 and TRBJ2-3): KAGVTQTPRYLIKTRGQQVTLSCSPISGHRSVSWYQQTPGQGLQFLFEYFSETQRNKGNFPGRFSGRQFSNSRSEMNVSTLELGDSALYLCASSLGGPTDTQYFGPGTRLTVL.

This clone has a single count. The conserved phenylalanine or tryptophan normally closing the CDR3 is absent here, so this likely arose from a read error. The DNA is omitted, as the CDR3 cannot be located on it reliably, and the CDR3 follows TCRdb's listing. The chain couples TRBV5-5 to TRBJ1-1; the table's D call of TRBD1 was not tested on the DNA. Per germline, CDR1 SGHKS and CDR2 YYEKEE (reference sequence). The CDR3 contains 12 residues when both ends are counted. CDR3 region: CASSLKGQSENL.

This CDR3 is CASRRDTEAFF. CDR3 nucleotide sequence: TGTGCCTCCCGGAGGGACACTGAAGCTTTCTTT. The chain carries TRBV10-3 and TRBJ1-1, with D uncertain. V lost 11 bases and J 3 bases, leaving 10 bases between the germline ends. The CDR3 extends over 11 amino acids. CDR1 ENHRY and CDR2 SYGVKD come from the germline V gene.

The rearrangement joins TRBV7-8 to TRBJ1-3; D perhaps matches TRBD1 (5 bases). The germline gives CDR1 SGHVS, CDR2 FQNEAQ. CDR3 size: 16 residues. Trimming took 5 bases from V and 2 from J, leaving 16 bases between them. CDR3 in DNA: TGTGCCAGCAGCCTTGACAGTGGGGTGGCTGGAAACACCATATATTTT. This translates into CASSLDSGVAGNTIYF.

The chain recombines TRBV11-2 with TRBJ1-2, with D possibly being TRBD1 (5 bases). CDR3 size: 17 residues. Looked up from germline, CDR1 is SGHAT and CDR2 is FQNNGV. The germline V and J ends were trimmed by 5 bases and 5 bases, with 24 bases remaining between them. CDR3 bases: TGTGCCAGCAGCCCCATTTCGATCTGGGGCAGGAGATATGGCTACACCTTC. Its protein product is CASSPISIWGRRYGYTF.

The chain carries TRBV2 and TRBJ2-2; a weak D match, TRBD1 (5 bases). The CDR3 sequence is 16 residues long. The V end lost 2 bases, the J end lost 4 bases, and 14 bases lay between the germline ends. Germline V gives CDR1 SNHLY, CDR2 FYNNEI. The CDR3 spells CASSELGRASTGELFF. DNA for the CDR3: TGTGCCAGCAGTGAACTGGGCAGGGCGAGCACCGGGGAGCTGTTTTTT.

The chain combines TRBV19 with TRBJ1-1, with D possibly being TRBD1 (6 bases). Trimming took 8 bases from V and 1 from J, leaving 14 bases between them. This CDR3 contains 14 residues. CDR1 and CDR2 from the germline V gene are LNHDA and SQIVND (reference sequence). The CDR3 spells CASGWTAANTEAFF. The DNA for the CDR3 is TGTGCCAGTGGGTGGACAGCTGCGAACACTGAAGCTTTCTTT. The whole variable domain, remainder taken from reference TRBV19 and TRBJ1-1, is DGGITQSPKYLFRKEGQNVTLSCEQNLNHDAMYWYRQDPGQGLRLIYYSQIVNDFQKGDIAEGYSVSREKKESFPLTVTSAQKNPTAFYLCASGWTAANTEAFFGQGTRLTVV.